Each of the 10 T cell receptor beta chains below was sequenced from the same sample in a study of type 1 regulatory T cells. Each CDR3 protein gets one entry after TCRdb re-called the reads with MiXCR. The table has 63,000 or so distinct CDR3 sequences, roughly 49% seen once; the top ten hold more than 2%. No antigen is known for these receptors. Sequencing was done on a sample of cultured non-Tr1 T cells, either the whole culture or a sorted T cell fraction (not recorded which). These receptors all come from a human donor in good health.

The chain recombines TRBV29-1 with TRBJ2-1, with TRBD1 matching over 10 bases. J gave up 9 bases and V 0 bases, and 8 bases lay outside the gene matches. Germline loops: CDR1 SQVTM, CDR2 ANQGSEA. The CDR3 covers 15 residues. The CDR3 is CSVEDRDRGYGEQFF. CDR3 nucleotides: TGCAGCGTTGAAGACCGGGACAGGGGTTATGGTGAGCAGTTCTTC.

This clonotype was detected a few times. The CDR3, as DNA: TGTGCCAGCAGTAGACAGGGATTTAACAATGAGCAGTTCTTC. It codes for CASSRQGFNNEQFF. The chain combines TRBV7-3 with TRBJ2-1, with 7 bases lining up with TRBD1. Germline CDR1 is SGHTA and CDR2 is FQGTGA. The V segment lost 6 bases and the J segment 5 bases; nucleotides outside the gene matches: 7. CDR3 length equals 14 residues.

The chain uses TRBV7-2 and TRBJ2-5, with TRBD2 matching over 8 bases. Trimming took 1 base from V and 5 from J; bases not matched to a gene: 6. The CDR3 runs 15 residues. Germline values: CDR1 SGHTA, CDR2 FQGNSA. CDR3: CASSLGGSGAETQYF. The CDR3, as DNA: TGTGCCAGCAGCTTAGGGGGTAGCGGGGCCGAGACCCAGTACTTC.

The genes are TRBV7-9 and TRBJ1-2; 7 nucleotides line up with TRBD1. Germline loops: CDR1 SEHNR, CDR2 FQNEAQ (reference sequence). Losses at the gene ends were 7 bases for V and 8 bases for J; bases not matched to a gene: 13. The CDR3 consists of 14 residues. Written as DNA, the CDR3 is TGTGCCAGCAACCCTCAGGAGGGGGCGGGAGGCTACACCTTC. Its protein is CASNPQEGAGGYTF. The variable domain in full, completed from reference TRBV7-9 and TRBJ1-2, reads DTGVSQNPRHKITKRGQNVTFRCDPISEHNRLYWYRQTLGQGPEFLTYFQNEAQLEKSRLLSDRFSAERPKGSFSTLEIQRTEQGDSAMYLCASNPQEGAGGYTFGSGTRLTVV.

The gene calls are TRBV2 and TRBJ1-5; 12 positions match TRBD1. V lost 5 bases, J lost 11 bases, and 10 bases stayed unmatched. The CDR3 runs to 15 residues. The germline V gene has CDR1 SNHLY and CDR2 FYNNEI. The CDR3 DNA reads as TGTGCCAGCAGTTCGGGACAGGGGGCCTGGTCAGCCCAGCATTTT. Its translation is CASSSGQGAWSAQHF.

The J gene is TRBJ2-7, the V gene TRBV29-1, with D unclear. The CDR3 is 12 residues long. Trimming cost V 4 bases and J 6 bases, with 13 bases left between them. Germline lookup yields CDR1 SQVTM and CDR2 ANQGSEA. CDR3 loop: CSVGQPGFEQYF. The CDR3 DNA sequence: TGCAGCGTTGGGCAGCCAGGCTTCGAGCAGTACTTC.

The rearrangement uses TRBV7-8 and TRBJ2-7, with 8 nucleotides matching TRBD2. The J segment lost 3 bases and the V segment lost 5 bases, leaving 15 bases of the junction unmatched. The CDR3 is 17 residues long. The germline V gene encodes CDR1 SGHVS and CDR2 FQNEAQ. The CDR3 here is CASSPTGGASSHYEQYF. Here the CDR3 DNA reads TGTGCCAGCAGCCCTACGGGGGGGGCCTCGAGCCACTACGAGCAGTACTTC. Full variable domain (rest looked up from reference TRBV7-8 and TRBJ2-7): GAGVSQSPRYKVAKRGQDVALRCDPISGHVSLFWYQQALGQGPEFLTYFQNEAQLDKSGLPSDRFFAERPEGSVSTLKIQRTQQEDSAVYLCASSPTGGASSHYEQYFGPGTRLTVT.

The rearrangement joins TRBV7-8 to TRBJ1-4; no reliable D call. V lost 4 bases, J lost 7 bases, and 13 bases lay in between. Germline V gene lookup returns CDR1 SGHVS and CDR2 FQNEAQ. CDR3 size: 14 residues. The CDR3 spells CASSSRTNPEKLFF. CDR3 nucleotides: TGTGCCAGCAGCTCCAGGACCAACCCTGAAAAACTGTTTTTT.

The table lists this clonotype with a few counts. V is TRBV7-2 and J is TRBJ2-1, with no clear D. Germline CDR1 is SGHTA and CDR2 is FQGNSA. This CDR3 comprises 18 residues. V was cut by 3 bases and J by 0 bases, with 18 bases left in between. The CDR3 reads CASSLRMLGGSSYNEQFF. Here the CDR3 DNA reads TGTGCCAGCAGCTTGAGAATGCTAGGCGGTAGCTCCTACAATGAGCAGTTCTTC.

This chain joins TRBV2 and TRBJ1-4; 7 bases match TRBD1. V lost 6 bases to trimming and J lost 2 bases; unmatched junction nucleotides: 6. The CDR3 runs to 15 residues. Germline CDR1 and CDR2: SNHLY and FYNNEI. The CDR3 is CASSSDRATNEKLFF. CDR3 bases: TGTGCCAGCAGCTCCGACAGGGCCACTAATGAAAAACTGTTTTTT.